This TCR beta chain is drawn from a study of Graves' ophthalmopathy and Graves' hyperthyroidism. Beta-chain TCR CDR3 regions were amplified from RNA transcripts. The first round was an RT-PCR with HTBI primers, and the second round was a multiplex PCR. TCRdb itself ran the multiplex PCR reads through MiXCR, one entry per CDR3 protein. The data hold 200,000 to 250,000 distinct CDR3 sequences, with approximately 29% observed a single time. Each donor who had ophthalmopathy showed moderate-to-severe activity, a CAS of ≥3, a NOSPECS of ≥4, and a duration under 3 months. Exclusion covered patients with other autoimmune diseases or uncontrolled infections (as well as pregnancy or lactation). This clonotype has ten or more counts. Sequenced sample: peripheral blood. The TCR was taken from a man aged 45-65 years with Graves' ophthalmopathy.

The CDR3: CASREGETQYF. The CDR3, as DNA: TGTGCCAGCAGGGAAGGGGAGACCCAGTACTTC. The chain recombines TRBV14 with TRBJ2-5; D not resolved. The CDR3 runs to 11 residues. Trimming shortened V by 6 bases and J by 5 bases, and 7 bases separated the two germline ends. Germline-derived CDR1 and CDR2 are SGHDN and FVKESK.